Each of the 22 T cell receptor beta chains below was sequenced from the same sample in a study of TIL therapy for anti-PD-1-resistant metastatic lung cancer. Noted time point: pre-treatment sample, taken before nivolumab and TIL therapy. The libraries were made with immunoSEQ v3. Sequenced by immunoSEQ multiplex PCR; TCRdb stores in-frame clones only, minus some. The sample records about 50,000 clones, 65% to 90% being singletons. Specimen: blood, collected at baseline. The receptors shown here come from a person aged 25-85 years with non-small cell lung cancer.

The CDR3 spells CASAGQADTEAFF. CDR3 in DNA: TGCGCCAGCGCGGGACAGGCGGACACTGAAGCTTTCTTT. The chain has TRBV5-1 and TRBJ1-1, with 8 bases lining up with TRBD1. CDR1 SGHRS and CDR2 YFSETQ come from the germline V gene. The CDR3 totals 13 residues. V shed 7 bases, J shed 3 bases, and the junction held 5 bases outside the gene matches.

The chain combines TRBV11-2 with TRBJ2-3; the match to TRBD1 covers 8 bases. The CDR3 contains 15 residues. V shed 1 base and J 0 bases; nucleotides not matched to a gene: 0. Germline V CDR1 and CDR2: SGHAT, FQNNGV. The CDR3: CASSLGQGSTDTQYF. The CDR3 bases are TGTGCCAGCAGCTTAGGACAGGGGAGCACAGATACGCAGTATTTT.

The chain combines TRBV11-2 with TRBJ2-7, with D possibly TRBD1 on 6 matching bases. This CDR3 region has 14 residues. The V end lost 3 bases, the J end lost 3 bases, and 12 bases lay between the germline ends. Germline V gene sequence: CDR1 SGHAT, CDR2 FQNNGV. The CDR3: CASSLWGRIYEQYF. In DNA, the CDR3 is TGTGCCAGCAGCTTGTGGGGGCGGATCTACGAGCAGTACTTC.

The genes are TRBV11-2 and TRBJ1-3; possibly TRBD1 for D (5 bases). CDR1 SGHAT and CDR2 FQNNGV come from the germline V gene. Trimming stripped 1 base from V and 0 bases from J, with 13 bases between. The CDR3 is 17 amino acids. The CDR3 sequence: CASSLGSRAYSGNTIYF. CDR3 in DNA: TGTGCCAGCAGCTTAGGATCCAGGGCCTACTCTGGAAACACCATATATTTT.

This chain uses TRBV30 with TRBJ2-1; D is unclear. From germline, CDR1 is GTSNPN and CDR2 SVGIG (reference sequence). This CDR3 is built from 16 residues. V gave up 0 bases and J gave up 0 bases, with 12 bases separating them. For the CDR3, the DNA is TGTGCCTGGAGTGTACAAGGCTCCGGCTCCTACAATGAGCAGTTCTTC. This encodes CAWSVQGSGSYNEQFF.

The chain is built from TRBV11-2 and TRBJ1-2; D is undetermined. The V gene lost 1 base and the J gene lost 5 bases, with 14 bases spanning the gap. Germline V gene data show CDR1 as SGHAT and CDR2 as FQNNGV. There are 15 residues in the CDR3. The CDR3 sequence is CASSLGPHSKYGYTF. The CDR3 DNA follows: TGTGCCAGCAGCTTAGGCCCCCACTCCAAGTATGGCTACACCTTC.

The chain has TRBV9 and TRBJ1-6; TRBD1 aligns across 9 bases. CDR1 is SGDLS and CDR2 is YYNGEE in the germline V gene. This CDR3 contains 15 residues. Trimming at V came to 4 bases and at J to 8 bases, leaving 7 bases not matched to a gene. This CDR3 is CASSLPDRGDSPLHF. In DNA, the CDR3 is TGTGCCAGCAGCCTACCGGACAGGGGTGATTCACCCCTCCACTTT.

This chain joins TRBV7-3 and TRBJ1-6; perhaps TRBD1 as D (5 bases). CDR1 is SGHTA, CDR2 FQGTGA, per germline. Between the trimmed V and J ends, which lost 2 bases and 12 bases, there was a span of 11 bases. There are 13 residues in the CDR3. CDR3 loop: CASSLLAGRPLHF. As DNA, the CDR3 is TGTGCCAGCAGCTTATTGGCAGGGAGACCCCTCCACTTT.

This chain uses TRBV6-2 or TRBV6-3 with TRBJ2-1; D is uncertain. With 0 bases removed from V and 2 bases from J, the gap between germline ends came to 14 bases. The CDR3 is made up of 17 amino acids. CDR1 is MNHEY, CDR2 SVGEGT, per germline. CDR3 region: CASSYSTLGVTYNEQFF. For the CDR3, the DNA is TGTGCCAGCAGTTACTCGACGCTCGGAGTTACCTACAATGAGCAGTTCTTC.

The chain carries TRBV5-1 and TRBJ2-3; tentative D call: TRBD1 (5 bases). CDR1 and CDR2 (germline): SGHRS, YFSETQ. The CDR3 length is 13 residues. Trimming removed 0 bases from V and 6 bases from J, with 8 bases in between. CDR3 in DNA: TGCGCCAGCAGCTTGGGACAGTCGGATACGCAGTATTTT. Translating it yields CASSLGQSDTQYF.

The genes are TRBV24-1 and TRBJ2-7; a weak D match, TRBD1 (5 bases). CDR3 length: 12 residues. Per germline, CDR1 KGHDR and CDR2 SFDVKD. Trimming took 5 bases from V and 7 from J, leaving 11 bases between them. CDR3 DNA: TGTGCCACCAGTGTGGGGCTTGGTGAGCAGTACTTC. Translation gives CATSVGLGEQYF.

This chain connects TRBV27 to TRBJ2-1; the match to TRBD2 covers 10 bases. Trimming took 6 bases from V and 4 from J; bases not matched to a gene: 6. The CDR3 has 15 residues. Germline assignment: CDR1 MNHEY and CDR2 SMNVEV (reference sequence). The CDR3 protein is CASSRLAGSYNEQFF. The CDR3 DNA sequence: TGTGCCAGCAGCCGACTAGCGGGTTCATACAATGAGCAGTTCTTC.

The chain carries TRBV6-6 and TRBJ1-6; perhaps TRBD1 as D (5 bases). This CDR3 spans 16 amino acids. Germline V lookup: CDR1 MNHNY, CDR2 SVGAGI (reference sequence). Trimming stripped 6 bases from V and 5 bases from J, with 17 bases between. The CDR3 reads CASSQGRPGNNSPLHF. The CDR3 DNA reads TGTGCCAGCAGCCAAGGACGTCCAGGGAATAATTCACCCCTCCACTTT.

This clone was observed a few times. The CDR3 DNA is TGTGCCAGCAGTCAATCCAGGGCGAGCACTGAAGCTTTCTTT. It is translated as CASSQSRASTEAFF. This chain joins TRBV2 and TRBJ1-1; D might be TRBD1 (5 bases). Germline assignment: CDR1 SNHLY and CDR2 FYNNEI. Trimming shortened V by 5 bases and J by 4 bases, and 14 bases separated the two germline ends. The CDR3 sequence is 14 residues long.

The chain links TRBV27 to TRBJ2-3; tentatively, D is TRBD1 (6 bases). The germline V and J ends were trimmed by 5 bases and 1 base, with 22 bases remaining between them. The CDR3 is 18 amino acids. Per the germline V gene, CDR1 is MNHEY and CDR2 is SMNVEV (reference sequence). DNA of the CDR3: TGTGCCAGCAGTACTCAGGGGTTTAACTGGGTGGGCACAGATACGCAGTATTTT. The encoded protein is CASSTQGFNWVGTDTQYF.

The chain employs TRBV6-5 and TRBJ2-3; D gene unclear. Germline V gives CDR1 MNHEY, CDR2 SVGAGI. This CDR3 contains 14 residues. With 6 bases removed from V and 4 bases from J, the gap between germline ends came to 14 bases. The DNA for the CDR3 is TGTGCCAGCAGAGTATTGGTATCTGCAGATACGCAGTATTTT. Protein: CASRVLVSADTQYF.

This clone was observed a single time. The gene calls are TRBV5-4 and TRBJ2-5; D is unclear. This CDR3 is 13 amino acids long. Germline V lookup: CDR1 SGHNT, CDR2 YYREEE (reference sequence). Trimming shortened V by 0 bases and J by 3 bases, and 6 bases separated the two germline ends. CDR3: CASSLVGEETQYF. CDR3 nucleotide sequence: TGTGCCAGCAGCTTGGTAGGTGAAGAGACCCAGTACTTC.

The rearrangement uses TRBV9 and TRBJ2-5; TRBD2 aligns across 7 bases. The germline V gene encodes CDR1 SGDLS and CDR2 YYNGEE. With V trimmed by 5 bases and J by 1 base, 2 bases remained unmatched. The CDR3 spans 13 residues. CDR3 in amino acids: CASSPGGQETQYF. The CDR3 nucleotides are TGTGCCAGCAGTCCGGGGGGCCAAGAGACCCAGTACTTC.

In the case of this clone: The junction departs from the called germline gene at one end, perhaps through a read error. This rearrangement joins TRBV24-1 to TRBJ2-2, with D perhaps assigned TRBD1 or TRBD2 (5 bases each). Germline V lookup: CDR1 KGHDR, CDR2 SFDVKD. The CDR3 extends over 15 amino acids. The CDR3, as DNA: TGTGCCACCAGTGATGGGGCCAGGCCGGAGGAGCAATTGGGTTTT. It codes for CATSDGARPEEQLGF.

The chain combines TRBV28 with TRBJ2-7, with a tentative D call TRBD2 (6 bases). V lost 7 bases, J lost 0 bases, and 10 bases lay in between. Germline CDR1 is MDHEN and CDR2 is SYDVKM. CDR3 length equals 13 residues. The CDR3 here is CASKPGSSYEQYF. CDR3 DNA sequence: TGTGCCAGCAAGCCCGGGAGCTCCTACGAGCAGTACTTC.

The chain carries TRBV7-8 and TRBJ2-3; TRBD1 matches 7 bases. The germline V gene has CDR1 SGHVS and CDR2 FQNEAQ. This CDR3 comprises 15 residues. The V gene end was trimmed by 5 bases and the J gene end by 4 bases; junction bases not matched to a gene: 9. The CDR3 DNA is TGTGCCAGCAGCCCGCACAGGGGCGTATCAGATACGCAGTATTTT. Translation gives CASSPHRGVSDTQYF.

CDR3 coding DNA: TGTGCCAGCAGTCCGCCCTCGGTAGGCCTAATTAGGGAGTTCTTC. It encodes CASSPPSVGLIREFF. The gene calls are TRBV27 and TRBJ2-1, with D unresolved. V lost 5 bases and J 14 bases, leaving 25 bases between the germline ends. This CDR3 is 15 amino acids long. CDR1 is MNHEY, CDR2 SMNVEV, per germline (reference sequence).